Each of the 27 T cell receptor beta chains below was sequenced from the same sample in a study of shared clonotypes between healthy human individuals. Assay used: immunoSEQ multiplex PCR; TCRdb lists only in-frame clones, some missing. The sample carries roughly 2,000,000 clones, just under 95% recorded once. Naive CD8 populations comprised CD45RO-negative cells positively selected for CCR7, excluding terminally differentiated effector memory CD45RA+ cells. Sequencing was carried out using naive CD8+ T cells sorted from blood. These receptors were taken from a man younger than 30 in good health.

The chain combines TRBV18 with TRBJ2-2, with D perhaps given as TRBD1 or TRBD2 (6 bases each). V was pared by 5 bases and J by 5 bases, with 15 bases between. This CDR3 spans 15 amino acids. Germline CDR1 is KGHSH and CDR2 is LQKENI. DNA of the CDR3: TGTGCCAGCTCAAGAACGGGGGCTAATACCGGGGAGCTGTTTTTT. It yields the protein CASSRTGANTGELFF. Drawing the rest from reference TRBV18 and TRBJ2-2, the complete variable domain is NAGVMQNPRHLVRRRGQEARLRCSPMKGHSHVYWYRQLPEEGLKFMVYLQKENIIDESGMPKERFSAEFPKEGPSILRIQQVVRGDSAAYFCASSRTGANTGELFFGEGSRLTVL.

The V and J genes are TRBV5-1 and TRBJ1-2; D is perhaps TRBD1 (5 bases). The CDR3 spans 15 residues. Per germline, CDR1 SGHRS and CDR2 YFSETQ. Trimming left V 0 bases short and J 2 bases short, with 11 bases between. The chain's CDR3 is CASSLAWEGNYGYTF. The CDR3 DNA sequence: TGCGCCAGCAGCTTGGCCTGGGAGGGGAACTATGGCTACACCTTC. Combining the CDR3 with reference TRBV5-1 and TRBJ1-2 gives the whole variable domain KAGVTQTPRYLIKTRGQQVTLSCSPISGHRSVSWYQQTPGQGLQFLFEYFSETQRNKGNFPGRFSGRQFSNSRSEMNVSTLELGDSALYLCASSLAWEGNYGYTFGSGTRLTVV.

The rearrangement joins TRBV19 to TRBJ2-2, with TRBD2 matching 7 bases. V lost 3 bases to trimming and J lost 5 bases; unmatched junction nucleotides: 6. Germline loops: CDR1 LNHDA, CDR2 SQIVND (reference sequence). The CDR3 runs to 15 residues. In DNA form, the CDR3 reads TGTGCCAGTAGTATCCGCGGGGGAGGTACCGGGGAGCTGTTTTTT. This codes for CASSIRGGGTGELFF.

This clone was counted once. This chain joins TRBV9 and TRBJ2-6; D might be TRBD2 (5 bases). Trimming removed 0 bases at V and 0 bases at J, with 16 bases between. This CDR3 contains 19 residues. In germline, CDR1 is SGDLS, CDR2 YYNGEE. CDR3 in amino acids: CASSVVSGPGGSGANVLTF. CDR3 coding DNA: TGTGCCAGCAGCGTAGTAAGTGGTCCAGGAGGCTCTGGGGCCAACGTCCTGACTTTC.

For this clone: Other DNA sequences in this sample translate to the same CDR3. The chain recombines TRBV4-1 with TRBJ2-7, with TRBD1 matching over 8 bases. The CDR3 spans 14 residues. CDR1 is MGHRA and CDR2 is YSYEKL in the germline V gene. The J segment lost 2 bases and the V segment lost 4 bases, leaving 4 bases of the junction unmatched. The CDR3 loop is CASSLRTGPYEQYF. CDR3 nucleotide sequence: TGCGCCAGCAGCCTTCGGACAGGGCCCTACGAGCAGTACTTC.

Remarks on this clone: Other DNA sequences in this specimen translate into the identical CDR3. The chain links TRBV4-1 to TRBJ1-2; no reliable D call. Trimming left V 1 base short and J 5 bases short, with 8 bases between. Germline V gene data show CDR1 as MGHRA and CDR2 as YSYEKL. This CDR3 spans 13 amino acids. The CDR3 nucleotides read TGCGCCAGCAGCCAAGGATTGGGGTATGGCTACACCTTC. It is translated as CASSQGLGYGYTF.

The CDR3: CALWSYAGGYTEAFF. The CDR3 DNA reads TGTGCCCTCTGGAGTTACGCGGGGGGATACACTGAAGCTTTCTTT. The J gene is TRBJ1-1, the V gene TRBV30; tentative D call: TRBD1 (5 bases). V lost 8 bases and J lost 3, with 22 bases in between. Germline V CDR1 and CDR2: GTSNPN, SVGIG (reference sequence). The CDR3 spans 15 residues.

This chain links TRBV4-2 with TRBJ2-1, with 7 bases aligning to TRBD2. V shed 4 bases and J 9 bases; nucleotides not matched to a gene: 6. The V gene's germline CDR1 is LGHNA and CDR2 YNFKEQ. The CDR3 is made up of 13 amino acids. CDR3 coding DNA: TGTGCCAGCAGCCGGACTAGATCGACTGAGCAGTTCTTC. This encodes CASSRTRSTEQFF.

The V and J genes are TRBV28 and TRBJ2-7; 7 bases agree with TRBD1. The J segment lost 1 base and the V segment lost 6 bases, leaving 9 bases of the junction unmatched. Germline V gene data show CDR1 as MDHEN and CDR2 as SYDVKM. There are 15 residues in the CDR3. The chain's CDR3 is CASSPGQETSYEQYF. CDR3 in DNA: TGTGCCAGCAGCCCCGGACAGGAGACATCCTACGAGCAGTACTTC.

The V and J genes are TRBV2 and TRBJ2-1; D is possibly TRBD2 (6 bases). CDR1 is SNHLY and CDR2 is FYNNEI in the germline V gene. The ends were cut back, 6 bases at V and 5 bases at J, with 14 bases in the middle. The CDR3 totals 14 residues. The CDR3 sequence: CASRAGGWDNEQFF. CDR3 coding DNA: TGTGCCAGCAGGGCCGGGGGATGGGACAATGAGCAGTTCTTC.

The chain is built from TRBV5-1 and TRBJ2-7, with 7 bases that match TRBD2. Germline lookup yields CDR1 SGHRS and CDR2 YFSETQ. J was trimmed by 2 bases and V by 4 bases; bases with no gene match: 6. The CDR3 sequence is 14 residues long. The CDR3 nucleotides are TGCGCCAGCAGCCAGGGACTAATTCCCTACGAGCAGTACTTC. Encoded protein: CASSQGLIPYEQYF.

The chain carries TRBV19 and TRBJ2-7, with TRBD1 matching 7 bases. This CDR3 has 14 amino acids. J lost 4 bases, V lost 5 bases, and 8 bases had no gene match. Germline values: CDR1 LNHDA, CDR2 SQIVND (reference sequence). CDR3 amino acids: CASSLQGWTYEQYF. The CDR3 nucleotides read TGTGCCAGTAGTCTACAGGGGTGGACTTACGAGCAGTACTTC.

The chain carries TRBV9 and TRBJ2-1; D is ambiguous. CDR3 length equals 16 residues. The germline V gene encodes CDR1 SGDLS and CDR2 YYNGEE. With 7 bases removed from V and 3 bases from J, the gap between germline ends came to 20 bases. CDR3 bases: TGTGCCAGCTCCGTATCCCATATATGGGGCTACAATGAGCAGTTCTTC. This translates into CASSVSHIWGYNEQFF.

J is TRBJ1-2 and V is TRBV28; 7 bases align to TRBD1. Looked up from germline, CDR1 is MDHEN and CDR2 is SYDVKM. J was trimmed by 6 bases and V by 7 bases; bases with no gene match: 11. CDR3 length: 14 residues. For the CDR3, the DNA is TGTGCCAGCACTCAGACAGGGATTGGAGATGGCTACACCTTC. It yields the protein CASTQTGIGDGYTF.

The chain carries TRBV9 and TRBJ1-4; tentatively, D is TRBD1 (6 bases). V was cut by 5 bases and J by 6 bases, with 14 bases left in between. This CDR3 comprises 14 residues. CDR1 and CDR2 (germline): SGDLS, YYNGEE. The CDR3 DNA sequence: TGTGCCAGCAGTGCCGACCAGGGGTATGAAAAACTGTTTTTT. Its protein product is CASSADQGYEKLFF.

V gene TRBV10-3 combines with J gene TRBJ2-7; D is possibly TRBD2 (5 bases). The CDR3 covers 13 residues. Trimming took off 0 bases at V and 6 bases at J, with 9 bases between the two ends. The germline gives CDR1 ENHRY, CDR2 SYGVKD. CDR3 nucleotide sequence: TGTGCCATCAGTGAGTCGACGGGAAGCGAGCAGTACTTC. Protein: CAISESTGSEQYF.

The rearrangement links TRBV19 to TRBJ1-5; TRBD1 is a possible D gene (6 bases). CDR1 is LNHDA, CDR2 SQIVND, per germline (reference sequence). CDR3 size: 15 residues. Trimming removed 4 bases from V and 4 bases from J, with 14 bases in between. The DNA for the CDR3 is TGTGCCAGTAGTACTACGGACAGCGGGAATCAGCCCCAGCATTTT. Amino acids: CASSTTDSGNQPQHF.

The gene calls are TRBV5-1 and TRBJ2-7; no firm D call. CDR3 length: 15 residues. Germline values: CDR1 SGHRS, CDR2 YFSETQ. The V and J ends lost 0 bases and 4 bases respectively, with 14 bases between them. The chain's CDR3 is CASSLDRAVRYEQYF. Written as DNA, the CDR3 is TGCGCCAGCAGCTTGGACCGGGCCGTTAGGTACGAGCAGTACTTC.

This clone appeared once. In nucleotides, the CDR3 is TGTGCTAGTGGTCTCGGGCAGGAAGCAACTAATGAAAAACTGTTTTTT. It translates to CASGLGQEATNEKLFF. The rearrangement links TRBV12-5 to TRBJ1-4; D call uncertain. The germline CDR1 and CDR2 sequences are LGHNT and FRNRAP. The CDR3 length is 16 residues. V was pared by 5 bases and J by 0 bases, with 13 bases between.

The J gene is TRBJ1-1, the V gene TRBV28; tentative D call: TRBD1 (5 bases). CDR3 length equals 18 residues. Germline CDR1 and CDR2: MDHEN and SYDVKM. The ends were cut back, 2 bases at V and 0 bases at J, with 19 bases in the middle. The CDR3 DNA reads as TGTGCCAGCAGTTTAGAGGTTGGTGTAGGGACCCTGAACACTGAAGCTTTCTTT. This translates into CASSLEVGVGTLNTEAFF.

This clone was found a few times. The J gene is TRBJ1-6, the V gene TRBV7-9; D is ambiguous. The CDR3 totals 14 residues. Trimming stripped 1 base from V and 7 bases from J, with 8 bases between. Germline values: CDR1 SEHNR, CDR2 FQNEAQ (reference sequence). The CDR3, as DNA: TGTGCCAGCAGCTTAGTTGCCGTAAATTCACCCCTCCACTTT. Its protein is CASSLVAVNSPLHF.

The V call is TRBV5-1, the J call TRBJ2-7; 7 bases align to TRBD2. Germline assignment: CDR1 SGHRS and CDR2 YFSETQ. V shed 4 bases, J shed 5 bases, and the junction held 15 bases outside the gene matches. CDR3 length: 16 residues. CDR3 region: CASSNRVREAPNEQYF. CDR3 DNA: TGCGCCAGCAGCAATAGGGTCCGGGAGGCCCCAAACGAGCAGTACTTC.

The chain links TRBV2 to TRBJ2-3; 7 positions agree with TRBD2. CDR3 size: 19 residues. After removal of 5 bases from V and 8 bases from J, the junction contained 25 bases not matched to a gene. Germline values: CDR1 SNHLY, CDR2 FYNNEI. In nucleotides, the CDR3 is TGTGCCAGCAGTTACATCGTCATTGACATTGAGGCCGCTAGCGGTACGCAGTATTTT. Its translation is CASSYIVIDIEAASGTQYF.

The chain is built from TRBV6-5 and TRBJ2-5; D tentatively fits TRBD1 or TRBD2 (5 bases each). Germline V CDR1 and CDR2: MNHEY, SVGAGI. The V end was cut by 6 bases, the J end by 5 bases, with 19 bases between. The CDR3 runs 15 residues. In nucleotides, the CDR3 is TGTGCCAGCAGCTGGGGGACGGGTCCAGAGGAGACCCAGTACTTC. Residues: CASSWGTGPEETQYF.

The J gene is TRBJ1-4, the V gene TRBV19; TRBD1 matches at 10 bases. Germline CDR1 reads LNHDA; CDR2 reads SQIVND (reference sequence). The CDR3 has 17 amino acids. With 4 bases clipped from V and 6 bases from J, the junction kept 11 bases outside the gene matches. This CDR3 is CASSNPGTGVLDEKLFF. CDR3 DNA sequence: TGTGCCAGTAGTAACCCCGGGACAGGGGTTTTGGATGAAAAACTGTTTTTT.

The chain couples TRBV5-1 to TRBJ2-1; a possible D gene is TRBD1 (7 bases). Trimming cost V 4 bases and J 5 bases, with 19 bases left between them. Germline CDR1 and CDR2: SGHRS and YFSETQ. This CDR3 has 16 residues. CDR3 sequence reads: CASSLITQGGNNEQFF. The CDR3 DNA reads TGCGCCAGCAGCCTGATAACGCAGGGGGGAAACAATGAGCAGTTCTTC.

A note on this clone: Other DNA sequences in this specimen translate into the identical CDR3. V gene TRBV6-5 combines with J gene TRBJ2-5; TRBD1 agrees at 8 bases. With 6 bases clipped from V and 3 bases from J, the junction kept 3 bases outside the gene matches. CDR3 length equals 13 residues. Germline loops: CDR1 MNHEY, CDR2 SVGAGI. The CDR3 coding sequence is TGTGCCAGCAGCCCGGACAGGGAAGAGACCCAGTACTTC. Protein: CASSPDREETQYF.